These 28 T cell receptor beta chains originate from one sample sequenced in a study of T cells in Graves' hyperthyroidism and ophthalmopathy. TCR beta CDR3 region amplification was performed from RNA transcripts. The HTBI primer set was used in a first-round RT-PCR of the TCR CDR3. TCRdb re-analysed the multiplex PCR reads in MiXCR, keeping a single row per CDR3 protein. The data hold roughly 740,000 distinct CDR3 sequences, with about 17% observed a single time. Sequenced sample: blood. Every receptor here comes from a man aged 18 to 30 with Graves' hyperthyroidism.

This clonotype was counted many times. The V and J genes are TRBV29-1 and TRBJ1-1; D gene ambiguous. Germline lookup yields CDR1 SQVTM and CDR2 ANQGSEA. Trimming took off 6 bases at V and 1 base at J, with 3 bases between the two ends. The CDR3 has 10 amino acids. The CDR3 region is CSVRNTEAFF. The CDR3 nucleotides read TGCAGCGTCAGGAACACTGAAGCTTTCTTT.

The sample holds many counts of this clonotype. V usage is TRBV28 and J usage is TRBJ2-1; 9 bases line up with TRBD1. This CDR3 is built from 18 residues. J was trimmed by 2 bases and V by 6 bases; bases with no gene match: 14. Germline values: CDR1 MDHEN, CDR2 SYDVKM. The CDR3 spells CASRSLTKGQGTYNEQFF. CDR3 in DNA: TGTGCCAGCAGGAGCCTAACCAAGGGACAGGGAACCTACAATGAGCAGTTCTTC. The variable domain in full, completed from reference TRBV28 and TRBJ2-1, reads DVKVTQSSRYLVKRTGEKVFLECVQDMDHENMFWYRQDPGLGLRLIYFSYDVKMKEKGDIPEGYSVSREKKERFSLILESASTNQTSMYLCASRSLTKGQGTYNEQFFGPGTRLTVL.

The rearrangement joins TRBV4-1 to TRBJ2-7; D uncertain. V was cut by 1 base and J by 0 bases, with 7 bases left in between. This CDR3 comprises 14 residues. CDR1 and CDR2 from the germline V gene are MGHRA and YSYEKL. CDR3 in amino acids: CASSQVSVSYEQYF. The CDR3 DNA reads TGCGCCAGCAGCCAAGTAAGCGTCTCCTACGAGCAGTACTTC.

The genes are TRBV12-3 or TRBV12-4 and TRBJ2-3; D gene uncertain. V was cut by 1 base and J by 2 bases, with 7 bases left in between. This CDR3 is built from 14 residues. The CDR3 region has the DNA TGTGCCAGCAGTTTAGGTCAGTTCACAGATACGCAGTATTTT. Residues: CASSLGQFTDTQYF.

This clonotype was detected many times. The V and J genes are TRBV28 and TRBJ2-1; 10 bases fit TRBD1. Trimming cost V 4 bases and J 4 bases; bases outside gene matches: 4. This CDR3 has 15 residues. From germline, CDR1 is MDHEN and CDR2 SYDVKM. The DNA of the CDR3 is TGTGCCAGCAGTTCCCCGGGACAGGGGTACAATGAGCAGTTCTTC. Amino acid sequence: CASSSPGQGYNEQFF.

Only a few counts were recorded for this clonotype. V gene TRBV7-9 combines with J gene TRBJ1-4; 11 bases fit TRBD1. The CDR3 runs to 16 residues. J gave up 4 bases and V 5 bases, and 6 bases lay outside the gene matches. Germline V lookup: CDR1 SEHNR, CDR2 FQNEAQ (reference sequence). CDR3 loop: CASSGQGALFNEKLFF. CDR3 nucleotide sequence: TGTGCCAGCAGCGGACAGGGGGCGCTTTTTAATGAAAAACTGTTTTTT.

This chain links TRBV20-1 with TRBJ1-2; D is uncertain. CDR3 length equals 14 residues. Deletions cut 5 bases from V and 0 bases from J, with 13 bases between. CDR1 and CDR2 (germline): DFQATT, SNEGSKA (reference sequence). CDR3 DNA sequence: TGCAGTGCTCGCTATCTTGGGTCTAACTATGGCTACACCTTC. Translation: CSARYLGSNYGYTF.

At least ten counts were recorded for this clonotype. The genes are TRBV2 and TRBJ1-1, with 7 bases aligning to TRBD1. CDR3 length equals 19 residues. Germline CDR1 and CDR2: SNHLY and FYNNEI. Germline trimming cut 2 bases from V and 1 base from J; bases unmatched to any gene: 16. CDR3 coding DNA: TGTGCCAGCAGTGAATACGGGACAGCGATCTACCAAAGGAACACTGAAGCTTTCTTT. It is translated as CASSEYGTAIYQRNTEAFF.

The chain couples TRBV24-1 to TRBJ2-7; maybe TRBD1 (6 bases). Per the germline V gene, CDR1 is KGHDR and CDR2 is SFDVKD. Trimming shortened V by 4 bases and J by 3 bases, and 9 bases separated the two germline ends. The CDR3 runs 13 residues. CDR3 loop: CATSEEQGYEQYF. The CDR3 DNA sequence: TGTGCCACCAGTGAGGAACAGGGCTACGAGCAGTACTTC.

This clonotype appeared many times. The genes are TRBV7-3 and TRBJ2-3; unclear D gene. V gave up 3 bases and J gave up 10 bases, with 11 bases separating them. Germline CDR1 SGHTA, CDR2 FQGTGA. The CDR3 sequence is 12 residues long. The CDR3 is CASSLEIGPQYF. DNA of the CDR3: TGTGCCAGCAGCTTGGAAATCGGTCCGCAGTATTTT.

This clonotype was observed a few times. The CDR3 coding sequence is TGCAGTGCGGAGGAGGGGGGGGGCTGGAATGAGCAGTTCTTC. Translating it yields CSAEEGGGWNEQFF. This chain joins TRBV20-1 and TRBJ2-1, with a tentative D call TRBD2 (7 bases). Looked up from germline, CDR1 is DFQATT and CDR2 is SNEGSKA (reference sequence). This CDR3 has 14 amino acids. V was trimmed by 6 bases and J by 7 bases, leaving 19 bases between them.

The rearrangement uses TRBV7-2 and TRBJ1-5, with TRBD1 matching over 9 bases. V was pared by 2 bases and J by 5 bases, with 4 bases of the junction left unmatched. CDR1 is SGHTA, CDR2 FQGNSA, per germline. CDR3 length: 15 residues. CDR3 amino acids: CASSLMGQGDQPQHF. Written as DNA, the CDR3 is TGTGCCAGCAGCTTAATGGGACAGGGAGATCAGCCCCAGCATTTT.

This clonotype was recorded at least ten times. The genes are TRBV28 and TRBJ2-3, with 11 nucleotides matching TRBD2. The J segment lost 2 bases and the V segment lost 10 bases, leaving 23 bases of the junction unmatched. Germline V gene lookup returns CDR1 MDHEN and CDR2 SYDVKM. The CDR3 covers 20 residues. The CDR3 nucleotides are TGTGCCACAGCACAATTACAACTAGTGCTAGCGGGAGGATTCACAGATACGCAGTATTTT. Encoded protein: CATAQLQLVLAGGFTDTQYF.

This clonotype has more than one count but fewer than ten. The CDR3 coding sequence is TGCAGCGTTGTGACTAGCGGGAGCTCCTACGAGCAGTACTTC. It codes for CSVVTSGSSYEQYF. The chain recombines TRBV29-1 with TRBJ2-7; 12 bases align to TRBD2. The CDR3 consists of 14 residues. Germline V CDR1 and CDR2: SQVTM, ANQGSEA. J gave up 0 bases and V 4 bases, and 1 base lay outside the gene matches.

On this clonotype: The junction departs from the called germline gene at one end, perhaps through a read error. The chain uses TRBV27 and TRBJ1-2; TRBD1 matches at 9 bases. This CDR3 has 16 residues. The germline V gene has CDR1 MNHEY and CDR2 SMNVEV (reference sequence). The CDR3 sequence: CASSTSGGTGNYSYTF. The CDR3 region has the DNA TGTGCCAGCAGCACATCGGGAGGGACAGGGAACTATAGCTACACCTTC.

This clonotype was seen many times. V and J are TRBV28 and TRBJ2-7; the match to TRBD2 covers 8 bases. CDR1 is MDHEN and CDR2 is SYDVKM in the germline V gene. After removal of 8 bases from V and 5 bases from J, the junction contained 11 bases not matched to a gene. This CDR3 is 14 amino acids long. The CDR3 DNA sequence: TGTGCCAGCGGAGGACTAGCCTCGGTCCACGAGCAGTACTTC. Residues: CASGGLASVHEQYF.

This clonotype was detected many times. The chain recombines TRBV28 with TRBJ2-7; 11 positions match TRBD1. The J segment lost 5 bases and the V segment lost 4 bases, leaving 13 bases of the junction unmatched. The CDR3 is 17 amino acids. Germline V CDR1 and CDR2: MDHEN, SYDVKM. CDR3 sequence: CASSSPAGDRGKDEQYF. The CDR3 nucleotides are TGTGCCAGCAGTTCCCCCGCCGGGGACAGGGGGAAAGACGAGCAGTACTTC. Variable domain in full (rest from reference TRBV28 and TRBJ2-7): DVKVTQSSRYLVKRTGEKVFLECVQDMDHENMFWYRQDPGLGLRLIYFSYDVKMKEKGDIPEGYSVSREKKERFSLILESASTNQTSMYLCASSSPAGDRGKDEQYFGPGTRLTVT.

This clonotype was seen many times. As DNA, the CDR3 is TGTGCCAGCAGTCCTAGCGGGAGGGTCCATGAGACCCAGTACTTC. It specifies CASSPSGRVHETQYF. The rearrangement links TRBV14 to TRBJ2-5; 12 bases align to TRBD2. In germline, CDR1 is SGHDN, CDR2 FVKESK. Losses at the gene ends were 6 bases for V and 5 bases for J; bases not matched to a gene: 7. The CDR3 contains 15 residues.

This clonotype was recorded a few times. This sequence joins TRBV20-1 and TRBJ2-1; D possibly corresponds to TRBD2 (6 bases). The germline V gene encodes CDR1 DFQATT and CDR2 SNEGSKA (reference sequence). V was trimmed by 3 bases and J by 0 bases, leaving 12 bases between them. The CDR3 covers 15 residues. The CDR3 here is CSASPAGYSYNEQFF. CDR3 bases: TGCAGTGCTAGTCCGGCGGGGTACTCCTACAATGAGCAGTTCTTC.

This clonotype was counted ten times or more. This chain connects TRBV2 to TRBJ2-2; D remains unclear. V was clipped by 4 bases and J by 1 base, with 13 bases between them. Germline V lookup: CDR1 SNHLY, CDR2 FYNNEI. This CDR3 contains 16 residues. CDR3 coding DNA: TGTGCCAGCAGTGGTGCTTGGGTTCGGAACACCGGGGAGCTGTTTTTT. Translated, it gives CASSGAWVRNTGELFF.

This clonotype was observed a few times. This chain joins TRBV12-3 or TRBV12-4 and TRBJ2-3, with D perhaps matching TRBD1 (5 bases). The CDR3 is made up of 15 amino acids. Trimming took off 3 bases at V and 8 bases at J, with 18 bases between the two ends. The CDR3: CASSLQGPRPGTQYF. The CDR3 DNA reads as TGTGCCAGCAGTTTGCAGGGCCCCAGACCCGGTACGCAGTATTTT.

This clonotype has a handful of counts. CDR3 bases: TGTGCCAGCAGCCATTTGACAGCGACTGAAGCTTTCTTT. It yields the protein CASSHLTATEAFF. The chain links TRBV14 to TRBJ1-1; D is perhaps TRBD1 (5 bases). V was pared by 3 bases and J by 5 bases, with 10 bases between. This CDR3 has 13 residues. The germline CDR1 and CDR2 sequences are SGHDN and FVKESK.

This clonotype was counted only a few times. V usage is TRBV14 and J usage is TRBJ2-1; D gene uncertain. Germline CDR1 and CDR2: SGHDN and FVKESK. V was cut by 4 bases and J by 8 bases, with 12 bases left in between. This CDR3 has 13 residues. DNA for the CDR3: TGTGCCAGCAGCCCAGACCCTATGGATGAGCAGTTCTTC. The encoded protein is CASSPDPMDEQFF.

The J gene is TRBJ1-5, the V gene TRBV27; a possible D gene is TRBD1 (5 bases). Germline CDR1 MNHEY, CDR2 SMNVEV (reference sequence). The CDR3 loop spans 16 amino acids. V was cut by 5 bases and J by 3 bases, with 17 bases left in between. The CDR3 coding sequence is TGTGCCAGCAGTCCACAGATCGGGACTAACAATCAGCCCCAGCATTTT. Its translation: CASSPQIGTNNQPQHF.

The table lists this clonotype with many counts. V usage is TRBV2 and J usage is TRBJ2-7; 10 nucleotides match TRBD2. V lost 4 bases, J lost 0 bases, and 3 bases stayed unmatched. From germline, CDR1 is SNHLY and CDR2 FYNNEI. The CDR3 has 15 residues. The CDR3 DNA sequence: TGTGCCAGCAGTGTGCCTAGCGGGAGCTCCTACGAGCAGTACTTC. Its protein is CASSVPSGSSYEQYF.

This chain connects TRBV7-2 to TRBJ2-1; TRBD2 agrees at 8 bases. The CDR3 is 16 amino acids. CDR1 and CDR2 from the germline V gene are SGHTA and FQGNSA. J was trimmed by 16 bases and V by 3 bases; bases with no gene match: 20. The CDR3 DNA is TGTGCCAGCAGCTTTGGCTCATGGACTAGCCCCCACCGGGAATTCTTC. Protein sequence: CASSFGSWTSPHREFF. Full variable domain (outside the CDR3, taken from reference TRBV7-2 and TRBJ2-1): GAGVSQSPSNKVTEKGKDVELRCDPISGHTALYWYRQSLGQGLEFLIYFQGNSAPDKSGLPSDRFSAERTGGSVSTLTIQRTQQEDSAVYLCASSFGSWTSPHREFFGPGTRLTVL.

The gene calls are TRBV9 and TRBJ2-3; D is unclear. This CDR3 has 16 amino acids. The germline V gene has CDR1 SGDLS and CDR2 YYNGEE. The germline V and J ends were trimmed by 0 bases and 4 bases, with 15 bases remaining between them. This CDR3 reads CASSVEGKVMADTQYF. The CDR3 DNA reads TGTGCCAGCAGCGTAGAGGGCAAGGTTATGGCAGATACGCAGTATTTT.

This chain uses TRBV7-2 with TRBJ2-5; D is ambiguous. This CDR3 contains 14 residues. V was pared by 2 bases and J by 4 bases, with 11 bases between. Looked up from germline, CDR1 is SGHTA and CDR2 is FQGNSA. The CDR3 spells CASSLTRSSETQYF. CDR3 bases: TGTGCCAGCAGCTTAACCCGATCCTCAGAGACCCAGTACTTC.